Below are 28 T cell receptor beta chains sequenced from a single sample in a study of cytomegalovirus exposure and HLA in healthy donors. It was with 60 Vbeta and 13 Jbeta primers that the PCR ran. The assay was immunoSEQ multiplex PCR, and TCRdb's table has in-frame clones only and misses some. The sample has 180,000 or so clones; roughly 77% are singletons. Sequences were obtained from PBMCs. These receptors were collected from a woman aged 40 to 49 in good health and CMV-seropositive.

The chain joins TRBV10-3 to TRBJ2-7; a possible D gene is TRBD1 (6 bases). CDR1 and CDR2 from the germline V gene are ENHRY and SYGVKD. CDR3 length: 15 residues. The ends were cut back, 0 bases at V and 5 bases at J, with 14 bases in the middle. CDR3 bases: TGTGCCATCAGTGAGTCCTCACAGGGCTTCGACGAGCAGTACTTC. As protein: CAISESSQGFDEQYF.

This clone was detected a few times. J is TRBJ2-1 and V is TRBV19; D may be TRBD2 (5 bases). Germline V gives CDR1 LNHDA, CDR2 SQIVND (reference sequence). The V end lost 6 bases, the J end lost 9 bases, and 30 bases lay between the germline ends. The CDR3 has 18 residues. CDR3 loop: CASRRGSGKPGMIPEQFF. As DNA, the CDR3 is TGTGCCAGTAGAAGAGGGAGCGGAAAACCGGGTATGATCCCTGAGCAGTTCTTC.

The rearrangement links TRBV7-9 to TRBJ2-7, with D unclear. Trimming stripped 6 bases from V and 5 bases from J, with 11 bases between. Germline CDR1 reads SEHNR; CDR2 reads FQNEAQ (reference sequence). CDR3 length: 12 amino acids. The CDR3 sequence: CASSFSRDEQYF. DNA of the CDR3: TGTGCCAGCAGTTTTTCTCGGGACGAGCAGTACTTC. The full variable domain, in which reference TRBV7-9 and TRBJ2-7 provide the parts outside the CDR3, is DTGVSQNPRHKITKRGQNVTFRCDPISEHNRLYWYRQTLGQGPEFLTYFQNEAQLEKSRLLSDRFSAERPKGSFSTLEIQRTEQGDSAMYLCASSFSRDEQYFGPGTRLTVT.

The V call is TRBV5-4, the J call TRBJ1-1; 8 bases line up with TRBD1. The trim removed 6 bases at V and 5 bases at J, leaving 9 bases unmatched. The CDR3 is 14 residues long. The germline V gene has CDR1 SGHNT and CDR2 YYREEE (reference sequence). The CDR3 protein is CASNLWQGATEAFF. CDR3 nucleotides: TGTGCCAGCAACCTTTGGCAGGGGGCAACTGAAGCTTTCTTT.

This chain joins TRBV18 and TRBJ2-3; TRBD1 is a possible D gene (5 bases). The length of the CDR3 is 14 residues. V was shortened by 6 bases and J by 0 bases, with 10 bases between the two germline ends. The germline gives CDR1 KGHSH, CDR2 LQKENI. CDR3 nucleotide sequence: TGTGCCAGCTCGACAGCTTCTAGCACAGATACGCAGTATTTT. Protein sequence: CASSTASSTDTQYF.

This rearrangement joins TRBV9 to TRBJ2-7, with 8 bases identical to TRBD2. CDR1 and CDR2 (germline): SGDLS, YYNGEE. The V segment lost 2 bases and the J segment 2 bases; nucleotides outside the gene matches: 3. The CDR3 contains 14 residues. The CDR3 loop is CASSVDSGAYEQYF. Written as DNA, the CDR3 is TGTGCCAGCAGCGTCGATAGCGGGGCCTACGAGCAGTACTTC.

In its sample, this clone was seen once. This chain uses TRBV5-1 with TRBJ2-5; D perhaps matches TRBD2 (6 bases). The germline gives CDR1 SGHRS, CDR2 YFSETQ. The V end lost 3 bases, the J end lost 1 base, and 7 bases lay between the germline ends. This CDR3 comprises 13 residues. The CDR3 bases are TGCGCCAGCAGCTGGGACTCCCAAGAGACCCAGTACTTC. This gives the protein CASSWDSQETQYF.

The chain couples TRBV4-1 to TRBJ2-1; 7 bases are a match to TRBD2. The length of the CDR3 is 15 residues. Losses at the gene ends were 1 base for V and 8 bases for J; bases not matched to a gene: 8. Looked up from germline, CDR1 is MGHRA and CDR2 is YSYEKL. The CDR3 region has the DNA TGCGCCAGCAGCCAAGGCGGGGGTTTGATGGATGAGCAGTTCTTC. Translated: CASSQGGGLMDEQFF.

This clone was seen only once. The rearrangement links TRBV28 to TRBJ2-1; 10 positions agree with TRBD2. The CDR3 has 15 residues. Germline V gene data show CDR1 as MDHEN and CDR2 as SYDVKM. Trimming removed 5 bases from V and 4 bases from J; junction bases left unmatched: 5. The CDR3 loop is CASSVRLAGYNEQFF. The CDR3 DNA follows: TGTGCCAGCAGTGTCCGACTAGCGGGTTACAATGAGCAGTTCTTC. The full variable domain, its missing parts supplied by reference TRBV28 and TRBJ2-1, is DVKVTQSSRYLVKRTGEKVFLECVQDMDHENMFWYRQDPGLGLRLIYFSYDVKMKEKGDIPEGYSVSREKKERFSLILESASTNQTSMYLCASSVRLAGYNEQFFGPGTRLTVL.

The J gene is TRBJ2-1, the V gene TRBV5-4; 9 bases map to TRBD2. CDR1 and CDR2 from the germline V gene are SGHNT and YYREEE (reference sequence). With V trimmed by 6 bases and J by 6 bases, 16 bases remained unmatched. CDR3 length equals 17 residues. In DNA form, the CDR3 reads TGTGCCAGCACCTTCGGCGGGAGGGCCGCGCCCGGCAATGAGCAGTTCTTC. Translation: CASTFGGRAAPGNEQFF.

V and J are TRBV7-7 and TRBJ2-5, with D perhaps matching TRBD2 (5 bases). CDR1 SSHAT and CDR2 FNYEAQ come from the germline V gene (reference sequence). The CDR3 extends over 15 amino acids. This CDR3 reads CAGSSSGYPQETQYF. The CDR3 DNA follows: TGTGCTGGCAGCTCCTCGGGGTACCCCCAAGAGACCCAGTACTTC.

The chain joins TRBV2 to TRBJ2-2; TRBD1 might be the D (6 bases). V was pared by 5 bases and J by 0 bases, with 10 bases between. The CDR3 is made up of 15 amino acids. The germline gives CDR1 SNHLY, CDR2 FYNNEI. The CDR3 loop is CASSRDRTNTGELFF. The DNA of the CDR3 is TGTGCCAGCAGTAGAGACAGGACGAACACCGGGGAGCTGTTTTTT.

V gene TRBV10-3 combines with J gene TRBJ1-1, with D maybe TRBD1 (5 bases). V lost 4 bases and J lost 7, with 13 bases in between. The CDR3 is 13 residues long. CDR1 is ENHRY, CDR2 SYGVKD, per germline. In DNA form, the CDR3 reads TGTGCCATCAGTGCTGGGGGGGAGGGTGAAGCTTTCTTT. Protein sequence: CAISAGGEGEAFF.

CDR3 bases: TGTGCCAGCAGCTTACGACAGGGCCATGGGGATGAGCAGTTCTTC. It encodes CASSLRQGHGDEQFF. V is TRBV11-2 and J is TRBJ2-1, with 7 bases identical to TRBD1. This CDR3 is built from 15 residues. Germline assignment: CDR1 SGHAT and CDR2 FQNNGV. V gave up 2 bases and J gave up 8 bases; unmatched junction bases: 9. The variable domain in full, with the rest retrieved from reference TRBV11-2 and TRBJ2-1, is EAGVAQSPRYKIIEKRQSVAFWCNPISGHATLYWYQQILGQGPKLLIQFQNNGVVDDSQLPKDRFSAERLKGVDSTLKIQPAKLEDSAVYLCASSLRQGHGDEQFFGPGTRLTVL.

This chain joins TRBV6-5 and TRBJ1-3; D is uncertain. Germline loops: CDR1 MNHEY, CDR2 SVGAGI. The CDR3 contains 14 residues. Trimming stripped 6 bases from V and 0 bases from J, with 9 bases between. The CDR3 DNA follows: TGTGCCAGCAGAGAGGGATTCTCTGGAAACACCATATATTTT. Residues: CASREGFSGNTIYF.

This clone was recorded a few times. Germline and junction disagree at one end, which may indicate a read error. The chain recombines TRBV6-1 with TRBJ2-1; 12 bases match TRBD2. Germline assignment: CDR1 MNHNS and CDR2 SASEGT. The CDR3 is 18 amino acids. CDR3 in amino acids: CASREGRLAGVSYNEQFF. The CDR3, as DNA: TGTGCCAGCAGGGAAGGGAGACTAGCGGGAGTCTCCTACAATGAGCAGTTCTTC.

This chain links TRBV29-1 with TRBJ1-2; 10 bases align to TRBD1. The CDR3 contains 12 residues. The trim removed 7 bases at V and 8 bases at J, leaving 7 bases unmatched. Germline assignment: CDR1 SQVTM and CDR2 ANQGSEA. The CDR3 DNA reads as TGCAGCGGGTGGACAGGGGGTAGAGGCTACACCTTC. Encoded protein: CSGWTGGRGYTF.

This clone was observed a single time. The genes are TRBV6-1 and TRBJ1-4; a possible D gene is TRBD1 (5 bases). Trimming cost V 7 bases and J 4 bases, with 13 bases left between them. There are 14 residues in the CDR3. Germline lookup yields CDR1 MNHNS and CDR2 SASEGT. CDR3 DNA: TGTGCCAGCAAAATCGACAGAAATAATGAAAAACTGTTTTTT. Protein product: CASKIDRNNEKLFF.

The chain recombines TRBV19 with TRBJ1-1; D is unclear. This CDR3 has 14 residues. The germline V and J ends were trimmed by 4 bases and 4 bases, with 13 bases remaining between them. CDR1 LNHDA and CDR2 SQIVND come from the germline V gene (reference sequence). CDR3 region: CASSTGSRVTEAFF. The CDR3 DNA follows: TGTGCCAGTAGTACGGGGAGTCGGGTCACTGAAGCTTTCTTT.

This clone has just a few counts. The J gene is TRBJ1-4, the V gene TRBV7-2; weak D call: TRBD1 (5 bases). The CDR3 contains 14 residues. Trimming shortened V by 1 base and J by 8 bases, and 11 bases separated the two germline ends. Germline assignment: CDR1 SGHTA and CDR2 FQGNSA. The CDR3 DNA is TGTGCCAGCAGCTTAGAAAGGGGTTACGAAAAACTGTTTTTT. It is translated as CASSLERGYEKLFF.

The rearrangement links TRBV2 to TRBJ2-1, with D perhaps TRBD2 (6 bases). The CDR3 has 12 residues. Germline CDR1 SNHLY, CDR2 FYNNEI. The ends were cut back, 1 base at V and 12 bases at J, with 10 bases in the middle. The CDR3, as DNA: TGTGCCAGCAGTGAAGTGGGGACTGTGCAGTTCTTC. Its translation: CASSEVGTVQFF.

This chain uses TRBV20-1 with TRBJ1-5; D is undetermined. From germline, CDR1 is DFQATT and CDR2 SNEGSKA (reference sequence). The CDR3 is 11 amino acids. Trimming took 3 bases from V and 5 from J, leaving 5 bases between them. CDR3 in DNA: TGCAGTGCTAGCGCGGATCAGCCCCAGCATTTT. It translates to CSASADQPQHF.

The chain employs TRBV7-9 and TRBJ2-7, with D possibly being TRBD2 (6 bases). CDR1 and CDR2 (germline): SEHNR, FQNEAQ (reference sequence). The length of the CDR3 is 15 residues. V was trimmed by 5 bases and J by 2 bases, leaving 16 bases between them. CDR3 nucleotide sequence: TGTGCCAGCAGCCCCGAAGGAGGGAAGACCTACGAGCAGTACTTC. Translation: CASSPEGGKTYEQYF.

CDR3: CASSSSGRGSYEQYF. The DNA for the CDR3 is TGTGCCAGCAGCTCTTCGGGGAGAGGGTCCTACGAGCAGTACTTC. The chain recombines TRBV2 with TRBJ2-5; possibly TRBD2 for D (5 bases). The DNA end lines up better with TRBJ2-7; the J call may be wrong. The length of the CDR3 is 15 residues. Germline values: CDR1 SNHLY, CDR2 FYNNEI.

This chain connects TRBV28 to TRBJ2-5, with D maybe TRBD1 (7 bases). Germline CDR1 reads MDHEN; CDR2 reads SYDVKM. The V and J ends lost 7 bases and 5 bases respectively, with 14 bases between them. This CDR3 region has 13 residues. The CDR3 DNA reads TGTGCCAGCACCGGAGGGGGCAGGGAGACCCAGTACTTC. This translates into CASTGGGRETQYF.

V and J are TRBV2 and TRBJ2-7, with a weak D call TRBD1 (6 bases). Trimming took 8 bases from V and 4 from J, leaving 18 bases between them. Per the germline V gene, CDR1 is SNHLY and CDR2 is FYNNEI. This CDR3 is built from 14 residues. CDR3 in DNA: TGTGCCAGCTCAACAAGGGGGTCGGGGTACGAGCAGTACTTC. This sequence encodes CASSTRGSGYEQYF.

This clone was observed a few times. The genes are TRBV6-5 and TRBJ2-5; 9 bases line up with TRBD1. The J call is uncertain, as TRBJ2-7 better fits the DNA end. The CDR3 is made up of 15 amino acids. In germline, CDR1 is MNHEY, CDR2 SVGAGI. CDR3 region: CASSYNGQGRYEQYF. The CDR3 DNA sequence: TGTGCCAGCAGTTACAACGGACAGGGGAGGTACGAGCAGTACTTC.

This clone was recorded a few times. V is TRBV5-1 and J is TRBJ1-2, with D tentatively TRBD1 (5 bases). This CDR3 is 16 amino acids long. In germline, CDR1 is SGHRS, CDR2 YFSETQ. Trimming cost V 0 bases and J 4 bases, with 16 bases left between them. CDR3 region: CASSLEGTGPGYGYTF. CDR3 nucleotide sequence: TGCGCCAGCAGCTTGGAAGGAACAGGCCCAGGCTATGGCTACACCTTC.